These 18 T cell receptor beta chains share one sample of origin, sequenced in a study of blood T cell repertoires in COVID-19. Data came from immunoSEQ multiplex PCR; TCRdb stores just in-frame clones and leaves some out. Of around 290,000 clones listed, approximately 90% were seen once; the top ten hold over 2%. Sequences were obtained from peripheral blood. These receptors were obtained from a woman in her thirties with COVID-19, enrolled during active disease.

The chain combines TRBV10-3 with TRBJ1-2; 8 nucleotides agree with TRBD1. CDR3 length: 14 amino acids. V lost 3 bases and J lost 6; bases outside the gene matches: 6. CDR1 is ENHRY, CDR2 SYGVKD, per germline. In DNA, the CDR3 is TGTGCCATCAGTGAATTGGACAGGGAGAATGGCTACACCTTC. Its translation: CAISELDRENGYTF.

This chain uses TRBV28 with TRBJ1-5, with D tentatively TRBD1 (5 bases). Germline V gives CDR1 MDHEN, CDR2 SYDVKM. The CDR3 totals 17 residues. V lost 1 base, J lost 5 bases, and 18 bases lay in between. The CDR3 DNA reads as TGTGCCAGCAGTTTATCCCGGTGGGGCGGGGGGGATCAGCCCCAGCATTTT. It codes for CASSLSRWGGGDQPQHF.

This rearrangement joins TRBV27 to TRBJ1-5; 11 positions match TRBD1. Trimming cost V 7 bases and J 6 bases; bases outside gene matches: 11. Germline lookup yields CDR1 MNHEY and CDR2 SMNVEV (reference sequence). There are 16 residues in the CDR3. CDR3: CASTSLGTGGLQPQHF. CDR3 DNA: TGTGCCAGCACCTCCCTCGGGACAGGGGGACTTCAGCCCCAGCATTTT.

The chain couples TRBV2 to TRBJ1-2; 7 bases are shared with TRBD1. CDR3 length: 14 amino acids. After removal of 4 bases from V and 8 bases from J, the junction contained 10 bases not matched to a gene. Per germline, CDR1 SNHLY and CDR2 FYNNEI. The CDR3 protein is CASSVLQTGIGYTF. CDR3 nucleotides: TGTGCCAGCAGTGTACTACAGACAGGGATCGGCTACACCTTC.

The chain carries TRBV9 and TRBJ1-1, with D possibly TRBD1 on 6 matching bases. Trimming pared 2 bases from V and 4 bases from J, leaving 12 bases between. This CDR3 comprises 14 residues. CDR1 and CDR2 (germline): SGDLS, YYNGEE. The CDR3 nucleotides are TGTGCCAGCAGCGTCAACAGGGAACGCACTGAAGCTTTCTTT. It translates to CASSVNRERTEAFF. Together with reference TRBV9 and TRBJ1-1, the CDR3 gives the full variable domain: DSGVTQTPKHLITATGQRVTLRCSPRSGDLSVYWYQQSLDQGLQFLIQYYNGEERAKGNILERFSAQQFPDLHSELNLSSLELGDSALYFCASSVNRERTEAFFGQGTRLTVV.

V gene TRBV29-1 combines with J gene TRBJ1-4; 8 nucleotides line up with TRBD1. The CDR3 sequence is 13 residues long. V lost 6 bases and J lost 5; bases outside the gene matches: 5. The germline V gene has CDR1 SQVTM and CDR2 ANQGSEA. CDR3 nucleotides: TGCAGCGTAGCAGGGGGCGGAAATGAAAAACTGTTTTTT. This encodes CSVAGGGNEKLFF.

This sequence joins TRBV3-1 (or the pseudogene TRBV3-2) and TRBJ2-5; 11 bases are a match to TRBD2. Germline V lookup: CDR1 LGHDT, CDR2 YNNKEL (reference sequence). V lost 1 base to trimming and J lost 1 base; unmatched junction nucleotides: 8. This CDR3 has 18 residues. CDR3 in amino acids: CASSQGRRTSGSQETQYF. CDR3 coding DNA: TGTGCCAGCAGCCAAGGACGCCGGACTAGCGGGTCCCAAGAGACCCAGTACTTC.

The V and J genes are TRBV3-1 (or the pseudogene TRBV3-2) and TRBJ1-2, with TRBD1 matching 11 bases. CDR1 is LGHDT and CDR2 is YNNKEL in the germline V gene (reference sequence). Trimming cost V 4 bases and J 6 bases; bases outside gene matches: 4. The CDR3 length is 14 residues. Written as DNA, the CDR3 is TGTGCCAGCAGCCGAGGACAGGGGGCCGATGGCTACACCTTC. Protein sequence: CASSRGQGADGYTF.

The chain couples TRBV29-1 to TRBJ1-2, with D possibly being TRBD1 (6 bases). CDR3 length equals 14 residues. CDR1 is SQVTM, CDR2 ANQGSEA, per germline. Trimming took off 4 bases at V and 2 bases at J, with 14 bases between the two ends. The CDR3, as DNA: TGCAGCGTTGTGGGGGCAGGGAACAACTATGGCTACACCTTC. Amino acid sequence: CSVVGAGNNYGYTF.

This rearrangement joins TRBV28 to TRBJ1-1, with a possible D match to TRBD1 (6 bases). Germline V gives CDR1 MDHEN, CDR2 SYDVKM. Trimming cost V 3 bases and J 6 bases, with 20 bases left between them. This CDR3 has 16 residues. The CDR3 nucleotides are TGTGCCAGCAGTTTCAGACAGGTCTATGGTTTGGCTGAAGCTTTCTTT. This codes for CASSFRQVYGLAEAFF. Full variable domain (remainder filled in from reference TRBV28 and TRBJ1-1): DVKVTQSSRYLVKRTGEKVFLECVQDMDHENMFWYRQDPGLGLRLIYFSYDVKMKEKGDIPEGYSVSREKKERFSLILESASTNQTSMYLCASSFRQVYGLAEAFFGQGTRLTVV.

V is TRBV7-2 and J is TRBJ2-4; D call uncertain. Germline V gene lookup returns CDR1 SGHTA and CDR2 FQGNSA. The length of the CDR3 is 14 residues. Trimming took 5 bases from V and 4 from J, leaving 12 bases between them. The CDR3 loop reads CASSPEGGKNIQYF. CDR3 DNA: TGTGCCAGCAGCCCCGAAGGCGGAAAAAACATTCAGTACTTC.

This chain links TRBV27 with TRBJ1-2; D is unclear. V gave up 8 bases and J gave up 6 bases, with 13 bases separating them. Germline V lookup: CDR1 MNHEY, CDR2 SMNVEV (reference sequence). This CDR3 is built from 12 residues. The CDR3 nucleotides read TGTGCCAGCCCCCTAGGCGCCGATGGCTACACCTTC. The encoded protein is CASPLGADGYTF.

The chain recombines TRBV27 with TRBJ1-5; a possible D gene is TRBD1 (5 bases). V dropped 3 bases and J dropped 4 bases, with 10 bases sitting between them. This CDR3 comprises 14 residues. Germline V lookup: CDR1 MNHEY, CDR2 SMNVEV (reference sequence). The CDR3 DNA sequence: TGTGCCAGCAGTTTGAGCCGGACAAATCAGCCCCAGCATTTT. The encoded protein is CASSLSRTNQPQHF.

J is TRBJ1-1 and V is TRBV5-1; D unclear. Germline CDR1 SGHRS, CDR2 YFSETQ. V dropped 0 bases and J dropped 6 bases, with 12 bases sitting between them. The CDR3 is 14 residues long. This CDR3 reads CASSLDRGRAEAFF. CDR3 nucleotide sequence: TGCGCCAGCAGCTTGGACCGAGGGAGGGCTGAAGCTTTCTTT.

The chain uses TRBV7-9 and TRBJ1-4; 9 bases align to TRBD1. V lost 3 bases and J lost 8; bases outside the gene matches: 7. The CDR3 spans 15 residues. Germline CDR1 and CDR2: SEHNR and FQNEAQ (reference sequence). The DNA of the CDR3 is TGTGCCAGCAGCTTGGGGGACAGGGATCGGGAAAAACTGTTTTTT. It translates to CASSLGDRDREKLFF. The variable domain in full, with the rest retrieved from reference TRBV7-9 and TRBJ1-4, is DTGVSQNPRHKITKRGQNVTFRCDPISEHNRLYWYRQTLGQGPEFLTYFQNEAQLEKSRLLSDRFSAERPKGSFSTLEIQRTEQGDSAMYLCASSLGDRDREKLFFGSGTQLSVL.

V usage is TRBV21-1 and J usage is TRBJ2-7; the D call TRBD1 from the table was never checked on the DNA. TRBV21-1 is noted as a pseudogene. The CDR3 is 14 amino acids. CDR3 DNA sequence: TGTGCCAGCAGCAAAGGCCTAGGGGTCTACGAGCAGTACTTC. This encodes CASSKGLGVYEQYF.

CDR3 region: CAITREDGYTF. The CDR3 bases are TGTGCCATCACCAGGGAAGACGGCTACACCTTC. The V and J genes are TRBV10-3 and TRBJ1-2; TRBD1 is a possible D gene (5 bases). The CDR3 totals 11 residues. From germline, CDR1 is ENHRY and CDR2 SYGVKD. Trimming took off 7 bases at V and 8 bases at J, with 11 bases between the two ends.

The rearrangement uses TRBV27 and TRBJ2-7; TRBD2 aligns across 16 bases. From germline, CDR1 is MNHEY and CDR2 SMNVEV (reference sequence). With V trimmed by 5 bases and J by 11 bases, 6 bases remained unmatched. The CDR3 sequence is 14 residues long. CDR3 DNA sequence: TGTGCCAGCAGTCCGGGACTAGCGGGAGGGCAGAAGTACTTC. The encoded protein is CASSPGLAGGQKYF.